This T cell receptor (beta chain) is drawn from a study of cytomegalovirus exposure and HLA in healthy donors. Study-level points and caveats: Reports state that TCR beta sequences accurately predicted most subjects' HLA-A and HLA-B alleles. HLA alleles showed associations with 15,000 to 20,000 TCR beta sequences in a later analysis, at a 0.05 false discovery rate.

The CDR3 spans 17 residues. The germline gives CDR1 LNHNV, CDR2 YYDKDF (reference sequence). V gave up 5 bases and J gave up 1 base, with 17 bases separating them. Primers included in the PCR were 60 Vbeta and 13 Jbeta primers. TCRdb's table, derived via immunoSEQ multiplex PCR, lists solely in-frame clones and lacks some. The sample lists about 130,000 clones, around two thirds seen once, with roughly 2% in the top ten. The table lists this clone with a few counts. The target antigen is unknown. This TCR derives from a woman in her sixties in good health and CMV-seropositive. Sample: PBMCs. The chain recombines TRBV15 with TRBJ2-2, with a weak D call TRBD2 (6 bases). The CDR3 bases are TGTGCCACCAGCGGGCGGGACTCCTACCTGAACACCGGGGAGCTGTTTTTT. It encodes CATSGRDSYLNTGELFF.